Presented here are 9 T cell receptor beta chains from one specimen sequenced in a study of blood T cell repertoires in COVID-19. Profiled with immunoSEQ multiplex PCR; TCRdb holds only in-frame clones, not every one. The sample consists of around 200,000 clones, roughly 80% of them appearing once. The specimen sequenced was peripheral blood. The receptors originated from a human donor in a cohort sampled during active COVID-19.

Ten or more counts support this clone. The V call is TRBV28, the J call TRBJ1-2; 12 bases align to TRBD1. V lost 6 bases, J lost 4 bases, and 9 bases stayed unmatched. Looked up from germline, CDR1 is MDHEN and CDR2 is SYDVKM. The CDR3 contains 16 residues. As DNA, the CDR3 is TGTGCCAGCAGAGGGACAGGGGGCGCTTTGGGCTATGGCTACACCTTC. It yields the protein CASRGTGGALGYGYTF.

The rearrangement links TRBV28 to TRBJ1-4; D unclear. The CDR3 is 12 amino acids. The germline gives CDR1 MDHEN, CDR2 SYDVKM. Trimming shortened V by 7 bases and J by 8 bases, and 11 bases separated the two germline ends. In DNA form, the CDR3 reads TGTGCCAGCAAATCGATTGGCGAAAAACTGTTTTTT. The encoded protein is CASKSIGEKLFF.

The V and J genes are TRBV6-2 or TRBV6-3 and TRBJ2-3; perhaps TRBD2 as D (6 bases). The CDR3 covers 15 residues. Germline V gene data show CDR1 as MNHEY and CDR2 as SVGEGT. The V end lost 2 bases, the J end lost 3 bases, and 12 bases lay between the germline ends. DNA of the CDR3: TGTGCCAGCAGTTACCCGACTAGTCTGACAGATACGCAGTATTTT. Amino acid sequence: CASSYPTSLTDTQYF.

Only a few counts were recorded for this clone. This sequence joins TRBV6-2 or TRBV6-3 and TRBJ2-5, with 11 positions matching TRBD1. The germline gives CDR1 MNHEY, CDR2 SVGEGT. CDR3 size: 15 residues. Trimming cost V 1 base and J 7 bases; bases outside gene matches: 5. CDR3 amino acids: CASSYWDRGSATQYF. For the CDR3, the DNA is TGTGCCAGCAGTTACTGGGACAGGGGGAGCGCGACCCAGTACTTC.

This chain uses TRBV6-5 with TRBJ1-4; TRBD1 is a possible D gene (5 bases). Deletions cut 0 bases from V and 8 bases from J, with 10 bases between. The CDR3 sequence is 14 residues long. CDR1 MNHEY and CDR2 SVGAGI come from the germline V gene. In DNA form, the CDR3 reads TGTGCCAGCAGTTACTCACTTAGGGGAGAAAAACTGTTTTTT. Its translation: CASSYSLRGEKLFF.

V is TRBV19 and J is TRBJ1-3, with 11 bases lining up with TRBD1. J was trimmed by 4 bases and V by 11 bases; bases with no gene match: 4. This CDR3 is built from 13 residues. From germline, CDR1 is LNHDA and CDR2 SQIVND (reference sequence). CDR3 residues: CASRTGGGNTIYF. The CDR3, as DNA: TGTGCCTCCAGGACAGGGGGCGGAAACACCATATATTTT. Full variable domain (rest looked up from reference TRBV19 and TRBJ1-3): DGGITQSPKYLFRKEGQNVTLSCEQNLNHDAMYWYRQDPGQGLRLIYYSQIVNDFQKGDIAEGYSVSREKKESFPLTVTSAQKNPTAFYLCASRTGGGNTIYFGEGSWLTVV.

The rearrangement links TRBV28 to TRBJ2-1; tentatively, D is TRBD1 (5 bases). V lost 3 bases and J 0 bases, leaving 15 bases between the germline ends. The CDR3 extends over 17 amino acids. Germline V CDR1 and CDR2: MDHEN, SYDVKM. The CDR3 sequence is CASSFPRQSSSYNEQFF. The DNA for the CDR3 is TGTGCCAGCAGTTTCCCGAGACAGTCCAGCTCCTACAATGAGCAGTTCTTC.

The CDR3 reads CASSYPGQDYEQYF. The CDR3 DNA reads TGTGCCAGCAGTTACCCGGGACAGGACTACGAGCAGTACTTC. The chain couples TRBV6-6 to TRBJ2-7, with 8 bases matching TRBD1. Trimming took 2 bases from V and 3 from J; bases not matched to a gene: 3. The germline V gene encodes CDR1 MNHNY and CDR2 SVGAGI (reference sequence). The CDR3 sequence is 14 residues long.

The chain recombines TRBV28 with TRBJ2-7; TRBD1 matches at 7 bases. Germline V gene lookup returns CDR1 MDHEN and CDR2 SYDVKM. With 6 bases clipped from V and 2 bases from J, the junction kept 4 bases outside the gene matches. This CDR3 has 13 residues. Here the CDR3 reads CASRTTGTYEQYF. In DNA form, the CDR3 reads TGTGCCAGCAGGACGACAGGGACCTACGAGCAGTACTTC.